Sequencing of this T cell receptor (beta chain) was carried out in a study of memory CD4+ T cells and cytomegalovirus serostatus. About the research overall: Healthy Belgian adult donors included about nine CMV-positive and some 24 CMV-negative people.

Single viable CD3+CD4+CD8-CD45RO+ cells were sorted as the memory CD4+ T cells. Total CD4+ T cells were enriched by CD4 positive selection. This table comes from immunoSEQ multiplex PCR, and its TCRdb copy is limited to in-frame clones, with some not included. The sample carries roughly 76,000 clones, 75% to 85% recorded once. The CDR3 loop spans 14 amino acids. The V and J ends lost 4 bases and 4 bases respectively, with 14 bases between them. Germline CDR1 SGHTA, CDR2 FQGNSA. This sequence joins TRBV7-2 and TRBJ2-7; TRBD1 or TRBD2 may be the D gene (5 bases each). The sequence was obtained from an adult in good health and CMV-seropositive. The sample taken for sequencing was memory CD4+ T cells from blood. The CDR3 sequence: CASSSQGGGYEQYV. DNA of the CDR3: TGTGCCAGCAGCTCTCAGGGTGGGGGTTACGAGCAGTACGTC.